The present entry profiles one T cell receptor beta chain with its context. Its antigen is still unknown. Germline V gene data show CDR1 as SGHRS and CDR2 as YFSETQ. J lost 5 bases, V lost 4 bases, and 3 bases had no gene match. The CDR3 spans 15 residues. The PCR ran on 60 Vbeta and 13 Jbeta primers. Clones were sequenced by immunoSEQ multiplex PCR, and TCRdb holds only the in-frame ones, with some missing. In the table there are about 110,000 clones, under 85% of which are singletons. The data derive from a study of cytomegalovirus exposure and HLA in healthy donors. Study results and limitations: While the bulk of TCR sequences proved rare, some public TCRs turned up in many donors.

The V and J genes are TRBV5-1 and TRBJ1-4; 12 bases are shared with TRBD1. This clonotype was obtained from a man aged 25 to 45 in good health and CMV-seropositive. What was sequenced was PBMCs. The CDR3 DNA reads TGCGCCAGCAGCCCGGGACAGGGGGCAAATGAAAAACTGTTTTTT. It yields the protein CASSPGQGANEKLFF. Drawing the rest from reference TRBV5-1 and TRBJ1-4, the complete variable domain is KAGVTQTPRYLIKTRGQQVTLSCSPISGHRSVSWYQQTPGQGLQFLFEYFSETQRNKGNFPGRFSGRQFSNSRSEMNVSTLELGDSALYLCASSPGQGANEKLFFGSGTQLSVL.